The source of this T cell receptor beta chain is a study of vaccination effects on CD4 cells after COVID-19. Study observations and caveats: Late post-vaccination, clones induced by infection and those induced by vaccine underwent marked clonal contraction.

Only in-frame clones appear in the TCRdb table, and some are missing; sequencing was by immunoSEQ multiplex PCR. The sample consists of roughly 25,000 clones, about three quarters of them appearing once. Prior to sequencing, the ViraFEST assay stimulated PBMC with viral peptide pools, which expanded the antigen-specific CD4+ T cells. Following 10 days of culture, CD4+ T cells were isolated. Vaccinated participants had no history of SARS-CoV-2 infection and tested negative for nucleocapsid antibodies. Wells each received approximately 2 million PBMC, cultured with 9 to 10 IU/ml IL-2 and roughly 9.3 ug/ml peptides. Cultures received IL-2 medium that replaced half the medium on days 3 and 7. Of note for this clone: Antigen unknown.

This CDR3 is built from 16 residues. The germline CDR1 and CDR2 sequences are SEHNR and FQNEAQ (reference sequence). Germline trimming cut 3 bases from V and 3 bases from J; bases unmatched to any gene: 6. This receptor was obtained from a human donor who received a COVID-19 vaccine. This rearrangement joins TRBV7-9 to TRBJ1-4; 8 bases fit TRBD1. Sequences were derived from CD4+ T cells from PBMCs cultured with SARS-CoV-2 spike peptides, sampled before COVID-19 vaccination. This chain's CDR3 is CASSFGGGQANEKLFF. The CDR3 DNA follows: TGTGCCAGCAGCTTCGGTGGGGGACAGGCTAATGAAAAACTGTTTTTT.